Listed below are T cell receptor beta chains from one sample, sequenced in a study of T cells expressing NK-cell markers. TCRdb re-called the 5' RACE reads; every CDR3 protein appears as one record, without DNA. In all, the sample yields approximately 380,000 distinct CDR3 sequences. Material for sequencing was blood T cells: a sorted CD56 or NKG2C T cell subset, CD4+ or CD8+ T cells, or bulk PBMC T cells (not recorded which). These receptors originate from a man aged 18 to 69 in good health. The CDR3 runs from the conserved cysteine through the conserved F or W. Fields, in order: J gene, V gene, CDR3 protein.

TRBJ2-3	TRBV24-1	CATSSTSGDSTGTQYF
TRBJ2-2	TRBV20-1	CSARVFRGLRLGTGELFF
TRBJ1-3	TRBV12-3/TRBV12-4	CASSHPLTGPSDTVYF
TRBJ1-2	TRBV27	CASSTWGGSSYGYTF
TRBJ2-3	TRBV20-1	CSARPKTSTDTQYF
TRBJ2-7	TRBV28	CASGTGWHEQYF
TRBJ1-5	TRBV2	CASSDLLSLDQPQHF
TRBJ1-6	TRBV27	CASSPTNRGLGGSYNSPLHF
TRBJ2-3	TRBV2	CASSVGLAGITDTQYF
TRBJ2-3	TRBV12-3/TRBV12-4	CASSDPGLARRPDTQYF
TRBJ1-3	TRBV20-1	CSASPARSGNTIYF
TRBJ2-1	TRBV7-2	CASSSYLRAQGPFF
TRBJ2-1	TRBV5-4	CASSRLSAGSYNEQFF
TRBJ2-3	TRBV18	CASSREGTQYF
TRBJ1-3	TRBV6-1	CASSTSGQGENTIYF
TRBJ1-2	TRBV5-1	CASSLGSRDRGIRYGYTF
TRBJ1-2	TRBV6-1	CASRIDGTGTYGYTF
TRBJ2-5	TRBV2	CASTHDNQETQYF
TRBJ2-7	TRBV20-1	CSANPAGASSYEQYF
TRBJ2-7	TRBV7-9	CASSLPSGTSSYEQYF
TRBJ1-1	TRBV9	CASSENRPGPGQEAFF
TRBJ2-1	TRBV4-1	CASSSPRGPAYNEQFF
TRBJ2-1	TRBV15	CATSRGRTSGGEYNEQFF
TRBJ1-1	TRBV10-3	CAISESTLGRNTEAFF
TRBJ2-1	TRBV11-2	CASSQRYGAVGPYNEQFF
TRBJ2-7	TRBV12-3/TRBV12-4	CASSSSAGAYYEQYF
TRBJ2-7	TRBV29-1	CSAGHWDSEQYF
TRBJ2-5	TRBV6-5	CASSYSPGKETQYF
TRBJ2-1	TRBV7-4	CASRVRHEQFF
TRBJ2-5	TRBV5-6	CASSFNRRTQETQYF
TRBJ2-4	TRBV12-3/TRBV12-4	CASSQSVAKNIQYF
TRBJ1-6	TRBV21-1	CASSKDFRGGDRGNSPLHF
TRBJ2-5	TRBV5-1	CASSLARLGQGQETQYF
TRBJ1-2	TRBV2	CASSPPSAFAYGYTF
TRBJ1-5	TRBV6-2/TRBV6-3	CASGSPRQPQHF
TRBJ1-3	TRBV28	CASSAVSGLRGNTIYF
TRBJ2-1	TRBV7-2	CASRRQGLYNEQFF
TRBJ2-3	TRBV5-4	CASSLEDFTDTQYF
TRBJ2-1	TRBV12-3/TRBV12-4	CASSYQYGTGGGQFF
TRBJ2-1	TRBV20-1	CSATLDRAQFYNEQFF
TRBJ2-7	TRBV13	CASSLYFLQYEQYF
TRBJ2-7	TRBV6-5	CASSSSWSEQYF
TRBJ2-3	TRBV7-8	CASSPGRSDTQYF
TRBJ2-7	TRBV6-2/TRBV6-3	CASRTGVREQYF
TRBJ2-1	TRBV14	CASSQASTGGWSDYNEQFF
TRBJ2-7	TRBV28	CASSLILAGSSYEQYF
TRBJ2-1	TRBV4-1	CASSQEGRVANEQFF
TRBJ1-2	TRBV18	CASSRYQGGYTF
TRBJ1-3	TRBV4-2	CASSPSAGASGNTIYF